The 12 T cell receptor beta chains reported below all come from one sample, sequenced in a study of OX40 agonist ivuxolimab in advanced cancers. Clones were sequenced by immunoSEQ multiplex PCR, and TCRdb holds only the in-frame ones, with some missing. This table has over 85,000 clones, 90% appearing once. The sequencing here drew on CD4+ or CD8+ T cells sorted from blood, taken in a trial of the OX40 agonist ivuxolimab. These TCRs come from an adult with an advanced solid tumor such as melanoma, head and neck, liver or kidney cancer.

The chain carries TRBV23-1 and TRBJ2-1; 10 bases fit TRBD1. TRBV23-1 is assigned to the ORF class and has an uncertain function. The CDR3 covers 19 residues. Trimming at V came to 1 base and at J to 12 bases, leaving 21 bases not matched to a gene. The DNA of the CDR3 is TGCGCCAGCAGTCAATGGATTGTACGGTGGACAGGGGGTGGGGAGCGGCAGTTCTTC. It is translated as CASSQWIVRWTGGGERQFF.

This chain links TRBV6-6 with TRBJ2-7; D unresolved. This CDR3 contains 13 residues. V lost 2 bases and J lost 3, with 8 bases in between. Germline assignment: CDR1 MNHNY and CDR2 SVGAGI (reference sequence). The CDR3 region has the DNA TGTGCCAGCAGTTACGGGCAGAACTACGAGCAGTACTTC. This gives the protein CASSYGQNYEQYF.

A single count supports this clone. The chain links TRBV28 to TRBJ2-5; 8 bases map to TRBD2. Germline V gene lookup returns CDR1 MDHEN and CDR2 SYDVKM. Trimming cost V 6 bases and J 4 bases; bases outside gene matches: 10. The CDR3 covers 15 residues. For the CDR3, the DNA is TGTGCCAGCAGCGACAGCGGGAGCGGGGGAGAGACCCAGTACTTC. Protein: CASSDSGSGGETQYF.

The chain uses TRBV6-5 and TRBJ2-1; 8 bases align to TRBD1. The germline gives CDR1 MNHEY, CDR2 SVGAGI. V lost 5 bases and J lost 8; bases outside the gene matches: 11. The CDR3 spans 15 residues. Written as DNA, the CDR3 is TGTGCCAGCAGTCTCCGGACAGGGAGTTGGGATGAGCAGTTCTTC. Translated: CASSLRTGSWDEQFF.

The CDR3 loop reads CASSLVGSGSHEQFF. The CDR3 DNA is TGCGCCAGCAGCTTGGTTGGTAGCGGGAGTCATGAGCAGTTCTTC. The rearrangement uses TRBV5-1 and TRBJ2-1; TRBD2 matches at 9 bases. There are 15 residues in the CDR3. V shed 0 bases and J 8 bases; nucleotides not matched to a gene: 6. From germline, CDR1 is SGHRS and CDR2 YFSETQ.

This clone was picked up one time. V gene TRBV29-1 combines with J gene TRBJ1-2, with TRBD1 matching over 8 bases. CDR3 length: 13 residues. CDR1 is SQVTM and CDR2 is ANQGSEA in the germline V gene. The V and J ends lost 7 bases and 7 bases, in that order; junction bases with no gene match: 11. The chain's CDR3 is CSGAPGQESGYTF. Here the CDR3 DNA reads TGCAGCGGCGCACCGGGACAGGAGTCTGGCTACACCTTC.

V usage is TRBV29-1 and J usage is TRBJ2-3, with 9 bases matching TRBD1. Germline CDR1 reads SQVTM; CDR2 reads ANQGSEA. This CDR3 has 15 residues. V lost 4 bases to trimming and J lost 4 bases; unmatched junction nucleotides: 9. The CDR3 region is CSVGPRTGEADTQYF. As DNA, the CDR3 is TGCAGCGTTGGACCCAGGACAGGGGAAGCAGATACGCAGTATTTT.

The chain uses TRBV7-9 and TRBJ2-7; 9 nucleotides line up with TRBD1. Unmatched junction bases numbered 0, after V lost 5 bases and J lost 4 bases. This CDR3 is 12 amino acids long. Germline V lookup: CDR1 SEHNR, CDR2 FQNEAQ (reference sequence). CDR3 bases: TGTGCCAGCAGCGGGACAGGGTACGAGCAGTACTTC. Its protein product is CASSGTGYEQYF.

The DNA of the CDR3 is TGCGCCAGCAGCTTACTACTAGCTCACGAGCAGTACTTC. Its translation is CASSLLLAHEQYF. The V call is TRBV5-1, the J call TRBJ2-7, with D perhaps matching TRBD2 (6 bases). Germline loops: CDR1 SGHRS, CDR2 YFSETQ. This CDR3 is built from 13 residues. Trimming left V 2 bases short and J 5 bases short, with 11 bases between.

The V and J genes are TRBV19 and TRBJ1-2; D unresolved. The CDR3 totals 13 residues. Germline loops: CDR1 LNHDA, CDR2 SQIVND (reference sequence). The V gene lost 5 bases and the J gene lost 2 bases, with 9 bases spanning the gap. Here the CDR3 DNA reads TGTGCCAGTAGTGAGACCTGGAACTATGGCTACACCTTC. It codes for CASSETWNYGYTF.

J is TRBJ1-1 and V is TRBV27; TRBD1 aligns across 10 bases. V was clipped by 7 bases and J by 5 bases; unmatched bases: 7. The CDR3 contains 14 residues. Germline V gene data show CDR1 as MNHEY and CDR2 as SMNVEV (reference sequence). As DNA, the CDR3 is TGTGCCAGCAAGGGACAGGGGCCAATTACTGAAGCTTTCTTT. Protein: CASKGQGPITEAFF.

CDR3 region: CASSQYHTDTQYF. As DNA, the CDR3 is TGCGCCAGCAGCCAGTACCACACAGATACGCAGTATTTT. V usage is TRBV4-3 and J usage is TRBJ2-3; D uncertain. Germline V lookup: CDR1 LGHNA, CDR2 YSLEER. This CDR3 is built from 13 residues. Trimming cost V 3 bases and J 2 bases, with 6 bases left between them.